This T cell receptor (beta chain) was identified in a study of tumor and adjacent non-tumor tissue in lung cancer. Study-level information: On average, productive TCRbeta reads reached 4 million to 4.5 million per sample. Findings of the study overall: Top 100 clones took a larger repertoire share in normal lung.

Comments on this clonotype: The antigen is undetermined. This CDR3 fails to terminate in the conserved phenylalanine or tryptophan, so it likely reflects a read error.

Three rounds of nested PCR, following a modified ARM-PCR protocol, produced the TCRbeta library. TCRdb fed the multiplex PCR reads into MiXCR, producing one record per CDR3 protein. The profile shows about 110,000 distinct CDR3 sequences, roughly 75% of them singletons. CDR1 is MNHEY and CDR2 is SVGAGI in the germline V gene. The CDR3 has 15 amino acids. RNA was extracted from bulk tissue without any cell sorting. This chain links TRBV6-5 with TRBJ2-5; 9 bases align to TRBD2. The sequencing input was lung tumor tissue. The sequence derives from a woman between 55 and 75 years old with non-small cell lung cancer. This chain's CDR3 is CTSSYSGRGGETQYI. DNA for the CDR3: TGTACCAGCAGTTACTCAGGGCGGGGGGGAGAGACACAGTACATC.